This T cell receptor (beta chain) was recovered during a study of blood T cell repertoires in COVID-19. Overall study context: Samples of COVID-19 (acute and convalescent) were obtained from the United States, Italy and Spain.

The data were produced by immunoSEQ multiplex PCR, yet TCRdb's version contains in-frame clones alone and is incomplete. The top ten hold over 25% of the sample, which has 95,000 to 150,000 clones, 85% seen once. There are 15 residues in the CDR3. CDR1 is MDHEN and CDR2 is SYDVKM in the germline V gene. The V segment lost 2 bases and the J segment 7 bases; nucleotides outside the gene matches: 5. The sequence was collected from an elderly woman with acute or convalescent COVID-19. The V call is TRBV28, the J call TRBJ1-4, with 9 bases fitting TRBD1. Sequencing was carried out using peripheral blood. Here the CDR3 reads CASSLGGTGSEKLFF. The CDR3, as DNA: TGTGCCAGCAGTTTAGGAGGGACAGGGAGTGAAAAACTGTTTTTT.